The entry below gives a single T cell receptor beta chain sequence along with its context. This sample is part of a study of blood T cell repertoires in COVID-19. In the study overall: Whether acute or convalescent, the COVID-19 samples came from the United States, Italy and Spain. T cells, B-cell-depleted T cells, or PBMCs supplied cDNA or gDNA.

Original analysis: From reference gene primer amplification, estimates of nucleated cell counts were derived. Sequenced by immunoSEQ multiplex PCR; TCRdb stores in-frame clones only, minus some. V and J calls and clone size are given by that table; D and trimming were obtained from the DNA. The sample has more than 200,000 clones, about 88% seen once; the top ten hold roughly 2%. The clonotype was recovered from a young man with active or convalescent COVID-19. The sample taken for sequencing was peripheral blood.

CDR3: CATSAGTEYNEQFF. DNA of the CDR3: TGTGCCACCAGCGCCGGGACAGAATACAATGAGCAGTTCTTC. The chain has TRBV15 and TRBJ2-1, with TRBD1 identical over 7 bases. This CDR3 is 14 amino acids long. V was clipped by 5 bases and J by 4 bases; unmatched bases: 5. CDR1 and CDR2 from the germline V gene are LNHNV and YYDKDF (reference sequence). The variable domain in full, with the rest retrieved from reference TRBV15 and TRBJ2-1, is DAMVIQNPRYQVTQFGKPVTLSCSQTLNHNVMYWYQQKSSQAPKLLFHYYDKDFNNEADTPDNFQSRRPNTSFCFLDIRSPGLGDTAMYLCATSAGTEYNEQFFGPGTRLTVL.